The 30 T cell receptor beta chains below all came from one sample that was sequenced in a study of T cell repertoires in cytomegalovirus infection. MiXCR was run by TCRdb on the reads, yielding one entry per CDR3 protein. This table holds approximately 500,000 distinct CDR3 sequences, 11% found once. Sequencing used PBMCs. Source of these receptors: a human donor in good health (CMV status not recorded). Some clones in this sample may be carry-over from other donors' samples.

Comment on this clonotype: This CDR3 is missing its conserved last phenylalanine or tryptophan, likely due to a read error. The CDR3 DNA is TGTGCCAGCAGCGGTACAGGGTCCTACGAGCAGTACTCC. It translates to CASSGTGSYEQYS. The chain employs TRBV5-6 and TRBJ2-7, with D possibly being TRBD1 (6 bases). The germline gives CDR1 SGHDT, CDR2 YYEEEE. V lost 4 bases and J 1 base, leaving 9 bases between the germline ends. This CDR3 contains 13 residues.

This clonotype appeared a few times. This CDR3 is CASSQTGEAFF. The CDR3 DNA reads TGCGCCAGCAGCCAGACAGGGGAAGCTTTCTTT. This sequence joins TRBV5-1 and TRBJ1-1; 7 nucleotides align to TRBD1. Germline V gene lookup returns CDR1 SGHRS and CDR2 YFSETQ. The junction had 2 bases not matched to a gene; V was cut back by 4 bases and J by 8 bases. CDR3 length: 11 residues. Full variable domain (remainder filled in from reference TRBV5-1 and TRBJ1-1): KAGVTQTPRYLIKTRGQQVTLSCSPISGHRSVSWYQQTPGQGLQFLFEYFSETQRNKGNFPGRFSGRQFSNSRSEMNVSTLELGDSALYLCASSQTGEAFFGQGTRLTVV.

The CDR3 loop is CASSGVAGEQYF. In nucleotides, the CDR3 is TGTGCCAGCAGTGGGGTAGCGGGAGAGCAGTACTTC. The chain employs TRBV6-8 and TRBJ2-7, with 8 positions matching TRBD2. The CDR3 is made up of 12 amino acids. The V gene's germline CDR1 is MNHGY and CDR2 SAAAGT. Trimming at V came to 5 bases and at J to 7 bases, leaving 4 bases not matched to a gene.

The chain links TRBV29-1 to TRBJ1-1; perhaps TRBD1 as D (5 bases). V dropped 4 bases and J dropped 4 bases, with 10 bases sitting between them. CDR1 and CDR2 (germline): SQVTM, ANQGSEA. This CDR3 contains 12 residues. The chain's CDR3 is CSVAAGSTEAFF. The DNA of the CDR3 is TGCAGCGTTGCGGCAGGGTCCACTGAAGCTTTCTTT.

The rearrangement links TRBV9 to TRBJ2-3, with 10 bases that match TRBD2. The CDR3 has 15 residues. V lost 3 bases and J lost 1; bases outside the gene matches: 2. Germline V gene data show CDR1 as SGDLS and CDR2 as YYNGEE. The CDR3 sequence: CASSASGGGTDTQYF. CDR3 coding DNA: TGTGCCAGCAGCGCGAGCGGGGGGGGCACAGATACGCAGTATTTT.

This clonotype was seen at least ten times. The chain is built from TRBV20-1 and TRBJ2-3; a possible D gene is TRBD2 (6 bases). The length of the CDR3 is 15 residues. Trimming left V 1 base short and J 3 bases short, with 14 bases between. Germline V CDR1 and CDR2: DFQATT, SNEGSKA (reference sequence). DNA of the CDR3: TGCAGTGCTAGAGGAACCATAGGGAGGACAGATACGCAGTATTTT. This gives the protein CSARGTIGRTDTQYF.

V gene TRBV3-1 combines with J gene TRBJ1-2; 8 positions match TRBD1. With 6 bases clipped from V and 4 bases from J, the junction kept 10 bases outside the gene matches. Germline V gene lookup returns CDR1 LGHDT and CDR2 YNNKEL (reference sequence). This CDR3 comprises 15 residues. DNA for the CDR3: TGTGCCAGCAGTTTTTCCTCCGGGACAGGCTATGGCTACACCTTC. It codes for CASSFSSGTGYGYTF. The full variable domain, with the rest looked up from reference TRBV3-1 and TRBJ1-2, is DTAVSQTPKYLVTQMGNDKSIKCEQNLGHDTMYWYKQDSKKFLKIMFSYNNKELIINETVPNRFSPKSPDKAHLNLHINSLELGDSAVYFCASSFSSGTGYGYTFGSGTRLTVV.

This clonotype has ten or more counts. The chain joins TRBV15 to TRBJ2-5; D call uncertain. V lost 0 bases to trimming and J lost 4 bases, with 12 bases between them. CDR3 length equals 15 residues. Germline lookup yields CDR1 LNHNV and CDR2 YYDKDF (reference sequence). CDR3 in amino acids: CATSRDTNMRETQYF. CDR3 DNA sequence: TGTGCCACCAGCAGAGATACGAATATGCGAGAGACCCAGTACTTC.

This clonotype was observed many times. The V gene is TRBV20-1, the J gene TRBJ1-1, with D unresolved. V was cut by 0 bases and J by 6 bases, with 11 bases left in between. CDR3 length: 13 residues. Germline V lookup: CDR1 DFQATT, CDR2 SNEGSKA (reference sequence). As DNA, the CDR3 is TGCAGTGCTAGAGACCCCGGGTTGGCTGAAGCTTTCTTT. This codes for CSARDPGLAEAFF.

The chain combines TRBV12-3 or TRBV12-4 with TRBJ1-1; 10 bases map to TRBD1. This CDR3 is 15 amino acids long. V shed 7 bases, J shed 10 bases, and the junction held 15 bases outside the gene matches. In nucleotides, the CDR3 is TGTGCCAGCATCGGACCTCTCGGACGGGACAGGGGAGCTTTCTTT. It specifies CASIGPLGRDRGAFF.

The chain joins TRBV5-5 to TRBJ1-6; possible D gene TRBD1, 5 bases. CDR3 size: 15 residues. Between the trimmed V and J ends, which lost 6 bases and 6 bases, there was a span of 16 bases. Germline CDR1 SGHKS, CDR2 YYEKEE (reference sequence). This chain's CDR3 is CASTKQAGGNSPLHF. The CDR3 coding sequence is TGTGCCAGCACCAAACAGGCGGGGGGTAATTCACCCCTCCACTTT.

This clonotype was seen just once. The chain recombines TRBV27 with TRBJ2-7, with D tentatively TRBD2 (6 bases). Germline V gene sequence: CDR1 MNHEY, CDR2 SMNVEV (reference sequence). The CDR3 covers 15 residues. Between the trimmed V and J ends, which lost 3 bases and 7 bases, there was a span of 19 bases. This CDR3 reads CASSLAPGSAGEQYF. The CDR3 DNA is TGTGCCAGCAGTTTGGCCCCCGGCAGCGCGGGAGAGCAGTACTTC.

At least ten counts were recorded for this clonotype. The chain has TRBV6-4 and TRBJ2-1; D is perhaps TRBD2 (6 bases). The V and J ends lost 2 bases and 7 bases respectively, with 18 bases between them. CDR1 and CDR2 from the germline V gene are MRHNA and SNTAGT. The CDR3 loop spans 16 amino acids. The CDR3 DNA sequence: TGTGCCAGCAGTGACGAACGGGAGCGTGCGGAAAATGAGCAGTTCTTC. Amino acid sequence: CASSDERERAENEQFF.

This clonotype was counted at least ten times. This chain links TRBV19 with TRBJ2-5; D unresolved. The germline V and J ends were trimmed by 5 bases and 5 bases, with 18 bases remaining between them. The CDR3 has 15 residues. Germline CDR1 is LNHDA and CDR2 is SQIVND (reference sequence). CDR3 sequence reads: CASSAGEPLRETQYF. CDR3 DNA: TGTGCCAGTAGTGCTGGAGAACCGCTTCGGGAGACCCAGTACTTC.

On this clonotype itself: A much larger clone lies one base from this, so it may be a read error. The chain has TRBV7-9 and TRBJ1-2; D remains ambiguous. Germline lookup yields CDR1 SEHNR and CDR2 FQNEAQ (reference sequence). The CDR3 length is 11 residues. CDR3 DNA: TGTTCCAGCAGCTTAGCGACGGCCTACACCTTC. This sequence encodes CSSSLATAYTF.

This clonotype came up a few times. V is TRBV28 and J is TRBJ1-1; TRBD1 is a possible D gene (5 bases). The germline gives CDR1 MDHEN, CDR2 SYDVKM. Between the trimmed V and J ends, which lost 10 bases and 1 base, there was a span of 19 bases. This CDR3 contains 15 residues. CDR3: CATFGPGLRNTEAFF. The CDR3 DNA is TGTGCCACCTTCGGACCGGGACTGAGGAACACTGAAGCTTTCTTT.

In this sample, this clonotype turned up many times. V and J are TRBV9 and TRBJ2-1; D might be TRBD2 (6 bases). The CDR3 has 15 residues. Trimming took off 4 bases at V and 2 bases at J, with 13 bases between the two ends. Germline V lookup: CDR1 SGDLS, CDR2 YYNGEE. The DNA for the CDR3 is TGTGCCAGCAGCCCAGGAGGGACCACCTACAATGAGCAGTTCTTC. Amino acids: CASSPGGTTYNEQFF.

In this sample, this clonotype turned up a few times. The chain combines TRBV5-4 with TRBJ2-1, with D tentatively TRBD1 (7 bases). V was clipped by 3 bases and J by 6 bases, with 16 bases between them. CDR1 and CDR2 (germline): SGHNT, YYREEE (reference sequence). CDR3 length: 15 residues. CDR3 coding DNA: TGTGCCAGCAGCTCCCGACAGGGAGGAGGCAATGAGCAGTTCTTC. Its protein is CASSSRQGGGNEQFF.

In this sample, this clonotype turned up a few times. The gene calls are TRBV20-1 and TRBJ1-2; TRBD1 aligns across 8 bases. CDR1 and CDR2 from the germline V gene are DFQATT and SNEGSKA (reference sequence). J gave up 12 bases and V 6 bases, and 12 bases lay outside the gene matches. This CDR3 is 12 amino acids long. The chain's CDR3 is CSAPTGGGGHTF. CDR3 nucleotides: TGCAGTGCACCTACAGGGGGGGGAGGCCACACCTTC.

J is TRBJ2-1 and V is TRBV20-1, with 7 bases that match TRBD2. Germline trimming cut 5 bases from V and 3 bases from J; bases unmatched to any gene: 19. Germline lookup yields CDR1 DFQATT and CDR2 SNEGSKA (reference sequence). The length of the CDR3 is 18 residues. The CDR3 bases are TGCAGTGCTCAGCCCGTCGGGGCGGGAGCACTAAACTACAATGAGCAGTTCTTC. Protein sequence: CSAQPVGAGALNYNEQFF.

This clonotype was counted a single time. Being one base from a much bigger clone, this may be a read error. The chain carries TRBV6-1 and TRBJ2-1; no reliable D call. There are 15 residues in the CDR3. Germline V gene sequence: CDR1 MNHNS, CDR2 SASEGT. CDR3 residues: CTSSEGHNSYNEQFF. The CDR3 DNA follows: TGTACCAGCAGTGAAGGCCACAACAGCTACAATGAGCAGTTCTTC.

In this sample, this clonotype turned up many times. The J gene is TRBJ2-2, the V gene TRBV28; tentatively, D is TRBD1 (5 bases). The CDR3 is 14 amino acids. Deletions cut 4 bases from V and 4 bases from J, with 10 bases between. The germline V gene has CDR1 MDHEN and CDR2 SYDVKM. The CDR3 DNA reads TGTGCCAGCAGTTACAGGATTTCCACCGGGGAGCTGTTTTTT. The encoded protein is CASSYRISTGELFF.

This clonotype was seen repeatedly, ten times or more. V gene TRBV10-3 combines with J gene TRBJ1-4, with 7 bases lining up with TRBD1. Germline lookup yields CDR1 ENHRY and CDR2 SYGVKD. The V segment lost 0 bases and the J segment 8 bases; nucleotides outside the gene matches: 6. The CDR3 has 15 amino acids. The CDR3 spells CAISESTTGWEKLFF. The CDR3, as DNA: TGTGCCATCAGTGAGTCGACGACAGGGTGGGAAAAACTGTTTTTT.

This clonotype appeared many times. The chain links TRBV10-3 to TRBJ1-1, with D possibly matching TRBD1 (5 bases). CDR3 length: 14 residues. V gave up 2 bases and J gave up 4 bases, with 11 bases separating them. CDR1 ENHRY and CDR2 SYGVKD come from the germline V gene. The CDR3 loop is CAISEGGRGTEAFF. CDR3 bases: TGTGCCATCAGTGAGGGGGGAAGGGGCACTGAAGCTTTCTTT.

V gene TRBV20-1 combines with J gene TRBJ2-7; a possible D gene is TRBD2 (6 bases). V gave up 3 bases and J gave up 2 bases, with 11 bases separating them. Germline V gives CDR1 DFQATT, CDR2 SNEGSKA (reference sequence). This CDR3 has 13 amino acids. The chain's CDR3 is CSASAGMTYEQYF. The CDR3 DNA reads as TGCAGTGCTAGTGCGGGAATGACCTACGAGCAGTACTTC.

The chain couples TRBV2 to TRBJ2-5; TRBD2 matches 7 bases. This CDR3 spans 16 amino acids. Losses at the gene ends were 3 bases for V and 4 bases for J; bases not matched to a gene: 11. The germline V gene encodes CDR1 SNHLY and CDR2 FYNNEI. The CDR3 region has the DNA TGTGCCAGCAGTGACCTACATCGGGCTAGCGGAGAGACCCAGTACTTC. This sequence encodes CASSDLHRASGETQYF.

There are many counts of this clonotype. J is TRBJ1-2 and V is TRBV4-2; TRBD1 is a possible D gene (5 bases). Looked up from germline, CDR1 is LGHNA and CDR2 is YNFKEQ. CDR3 length: 18 residues. Trimming took 0 bases from V and 0 from J, leaving 17 bases between them. CDR3 in DNA: TGTGCCAGCAGCCAAGATGCCCAGGGTGGAGGAGCTAACTATGGCTACACCTTC. Protein sequence: CASSQDAQGGGANYGYTF.

This clonotype came up many times. This chain connects TRBV7-9 to TRBJ1-4; a possible D gene is TRBD1 (5 bases). Per germline, CDR1 SEHNR and CDR2 FQNEAQ (reference sequence). The CDR3 has 14 amino acids. The V and J ends lost 4 bases and 4 bases respectively, with 10 bases between them. The CDR3 region is CASSSTEVNEKLFF. Written as DNA, the CDR3 is TGTGCCAGCAGCTCGACAGAGGTTAATGAAAAACTGTTTTTT. The full variable domain, rest sourced from reference TRBV7-9 and TRBJ1-4, is DTGVSQNPRHKITKRGQNVTFRCDPISEHNRLYWYRQTLGQGPEFLTYFQNEAQLEKSRLLSDRFSAERPKGSFSTLEIQRTEQGDSAMYLCASSSTEVNEKLFFGSGTQLSVL.

This clonotype was seen at least ten times. CDR3 amino acids: CASGPDSPPEELFF. In DNA form, the CDR3 reads TGTGCTAGTGGTCCGGACAGTCCACCGGAGGAGCTGTTTTTT. This chain connects TRBV12-5 to TRBJ2-2, with a tentative D call TRBD1 (6 bases). CDR3 length: 14 amino acids. Germline CDR1 is LGHNT and CDR2 is FRNRAP. V dropped 5 bases and J dropped 10 bases, with 17 bases sitting between them.

Comments on this clonotype: One base away lies a much larger clone, so this may be a sequencing read error. The rearrangement uses TRBV6-8 and TRBJ2-1; possibly TRBD2 for D (6 bases). Between the trimmed V and J ends, which lost 7 bases and 8 bases, there was a span of 21 bases. The CDR3 length is 15 residues. The germline V gene has CDR1 MNHGY and CDR2 SAAAGT. The CDR3 sequence is CASTLELAPSDEQFF. The CDR3 DNA sequence: TGTGCCAGCACCCTAGAACTAGCACCTTCCGATGAGCAGTTCTTC.